The clone carrying this T cell receptor (beta chain) was seen only once. Repertoires were generated with immunoSEQ multiplex PCR, while TCRdb's copy carries only in-frame clones and drops some. The table shows some 140,000 clones, with about 79% occurring only once. The ends lost 3 bases at V and 1 base at J; junction bases unmatched: 3. The CDR3 extends over 15 amino acids. Germline assignment: CDR1 SEHNR and CDR2 FQNEAQ (reference sequence). The source of the sample is a study of blood T cell repertoires in COVID-19. Study as a whole: Sites across the United States, Italy and Spain contributed samples from acute and convalescent COVID-19. Sources were T cells, B-cell-depleted T cells, or PBMCs; the material itself was cDNA or gDNA.

The V gene is TRBV7-9, the J gene TRBJ2-5; 9 positions agree with TRBD2. Sequenced: peripheral blood. The TCR was taken from a woman of 80 years or more with acute or convalescent COVID-19. CDR3 nucleotides: TGTGCCAGCAGCTTGATTAGCGGGGGCCAAGAGACCCAGTACTTC. As protein: CASSLISGGQETQYF.